A single sample is the source of the 9 T cell receptor beta chains below, sequenced in a study of tumor-infiltrating lymphocytes in primary liver carcinoma. A primer matching the constant region was used to make TCR beta cDNA from around 550 ng of total RNA. ARM-PCR, slightly modified, supplied the TCR beta libraries through three nested multiplex PCR rounds. The first two PCR rounds used TRBV1-TRBV30 forward primers with a C-beta reverse primer, 10 to 11 cycles each. TCRdb re-derived calls from the multiplex PCR reads in MiXCR, one entry per CDR3 protein. The sample holds some 94,000 distinct CDR3 sequences, more than 65% seen once. Co-extraction of RNA and DNA was performed on about 20-32 mg of unsorted bulk tissue. Sequencing was done on a sample of liver tumor tissue from sampling region 5. As to subset: tumor region T5, tumor centre. Source of these receptors: a woman in her fifties or sixties with primary liver carcinoma and hepatitis B virus infection.

The chain carries TRBV14 and TRBJ2-3; the D gene is possibly TRBD2 (6 bases). This CDR3 is 16 amino acids long. CDR1 SGHDN and CDR2 FVKESK come from the germline V gene. Here the CDR3 reads CAGSQVPGVVTDTQYF. The CDR3 DNA is TGTGCAGGCAGCCAAGTCCCGGGAGTCGTCACAGATACGCAGTATTTT.

The chain employs TRBV7-9 and TRBJ1-4, with no clear D. The ends were cut back, 5 bases at V and 7 bases at J, with 11 bases in the middle. Germline CDR1 is SEHNR and CDR2 is FQNEAQ (reference sequence). CDR3 length: 13 residues. The CDR3 DNA reads TGTGCCAGCAGCAGTGTTCAGGTTGAAAAACTGTTTTTT. It specifies CASSSVQVEKLFF.

Details on this clonotype: One junction end does not reproduce the germline sequence, and a read error may be involved. The rearrangement links TRBV29-1 to TRBJ1-2, with TRBD1 matching 8 bases. The germline V gene has CDR1 SQVTM and CDR2 ANQGSEA. The CDR3 covers 12 residues. CDR3 sequence (DNA): TGCAGCGTTGAGGACAGGGACTATGGATACACGTTC. It translates to CSVEDRDYGYTF.

This clonotype appeared once. One end of the junction does not line up with germline, which may come from a read error. The chain carries TRBV11-2 and TRBJ2-3, with D possibly TRBD2 on 6 matching bases. From germline, CDR1 is SGHAT and CDR2 FQNNGV. The CDR3 runs 14 residues. CDR3 region: CASSLGLPTGTQHF. The CDR3 DNA is TGTGCCAGCAGCCTGGGACTCCCCACAGGTACGCAGCACTTT.

With respect to this clonotype: This may be a read error, as it is one base from a much larger clone. The conserved final phenylalanine or tryptophan is absent from the CDR3, which likely points to a read error. The gene calls are TRBV5-1 and TRBJ2-1; D uncertain. The CDR3 is made up of 12 amino acids. The germline V and J ends were trimmed by 0 bases and 6 bases, with 4 bases remaining between them. Germline lookup yields CDR1 SGHRS and CDR2 YFSETQ. CDR3 coding DNA: TGCGCCAGCAGCTTGGGGGGCAATGAGCAGTTCCTC. Translating gives CASSLGGNEQFL.

Details on this clonotype: A read error may explain this, as a much larger clone is one base away. This rearrangement joins TRBV5-1 to TRBJ2-7; D is perhaps TRBD1 or TRBD2 (6 bases each). Germline CDR1 and CDR2: SGHRS and YFSETQ. CDR3 size: 17 residues. Trimming left V 0 bases short and J 3 bases short, with 19 bases between. Here the CDR3 reads CASSLAQGTCGIYEQYF. The CDR3 DNA sequence: TGCGCCAGCAGCTTGGCCCAGGGGACTTGCGGGATCTACGAGCAGTACTTC.

Concerning this clonotype: Since a much larger clone is just one base distant, this may be a read error. The chain employs TRBV4-1 and TRBJ2-4; 10 bases are shared with TRBD2. Per germline, CDR1 MGHRA and CDR2 YSYEKL. The CDR3 is 17 amino acids. The CDR3 nucleotides read TGCGCCAGCAGGCAAGGAGCGGGAGGGGTAGCCAAAAACATTCAGTACTTC. Its protein is CASRQGAGGVAKNIQYF.

Of note for this clonotype: One junction end does not reproduce the germline sequence, and a read error may be involved. The chain is built from TRBV28 and TRBJ2-7; D perhaps matches TRBD2 (5 bases). Germline V CDR1 and CDR2: MDHEN, SYDVKM. The CDR3 has 13 residues. The CDR3 loop is CVSSLPGSGEQYF. CDR3 DNA sequence: TGTGTCAGCAGTTTACCCGGGTCGGGGGAGCAGTACTTC.

This rearrangement joins TRBV29-1 to TRBJ2-1; the D gene could be TRBD1 or TRBD2 (5 bases each). This CDR3 comprises 13 residues. V lost 4 bases, J lost 11 bases, and 18 bases lay in between. Per germline, CDR1 SQVTM and CDR2 ANQGSEA. The CDR3 here is CSVGGTSQNKQFF. The CDR3 bases are TGCAGCGTTGGTGGGACCTCCCAGAATAAGCAGTTCTTC.